The 21 T cell receptor beta chains in this list originate from one sample, sequenced in a study of blood T cell repertoires in COVID-19. Some clones are missing from TCRdb's copy, which holds only in-frame ones; the method was immunoSEQ multiplex PCR. Found here are more than 95,000 clones, 55% to 70% of them singletons; the top ten hold 2.2%. The sample taken for sequencing was peripheral blood. The receptors come from a woman in her seventies with acute or convalescent COVID-19.

For this clone: One end of the junction does not line up with germline, which may come from a read error. This CDR3 is also generated by other DNA sequences in the sample. J is TRBJ1-6 and V is TRBV19; possibly TRBD1 for D (5 bases). Germline V gene lookup returns CDR1 LNHDA and CDR2 SQIVND (reference sequence). This CDR3 contains 16 residues. CDR3 coding DNA: TGTGCCAGCAGTATTACCCGCATCGGGGGGAATTCACCCCTCCACTTT. Its translation is CASSITRIGGNSPLHF.

The chain uses TRBV9 and TRBJ1-2, with a tentative D call TRBD1 (6 bases). The V gene lost 3 bases and the J gene lost 7 bases, with 13 bases spanning the gap. The CDR3 extends over 13 amino acids. Germline values: CDR1 SGDLS, CDR2 YYNGEE. The DNA for the CDR3 is TGTGCCAGCAGCGCCAGGGGTTCGGGTGGCTACACCTTC. This encodes CASSARGSGGYTF.

V and J are TRBV6-5 and TRBJ2-7, with 7 nucleotides matching TRBD1. The V segment lost 8 bases and the J segment 2 bases; nucleotides outside the gene matches: 6. This CDR3 spans 13 amino acids. Germline V gene lookup returns CDR1 MNHEY and CDR2 SVGAGI. CDR3 region: CASRDSLTYEQYF. The CDR3 region has the DNA TGTGCCAGCCGGGACAGCTTAACCTACGAGCAGTACTTC.

The chain recombines TRBV7-8 with TRBJ2-7, with a possible D match to TRBD2 (7 bases). The ends were cut back, 5 bases at V and 5 bases at J, with 16 bases in the middle. Germline V gene lookup returns CDR1 SGHVS and CDR2 FQNEAQ. The CDR3 loop spans 14 amino acids. CDR3 nucleotide sequence: TGTGCCAGCAGCCCAAGGGGGGGGTTCGACGAGCAGTACTTC. Its translation is CASSPRGGFDEQYF.

The table lists this clone with a count of one. The chain couples TRBV19 to TRBJ1-1; 10 bases fit TRBD1. CDR3 length equals 14 residues. Germline assignment: CDR1 LNHDA and CDR2 SQIVND (reference sequence). V shed 8 bases and J 3 bases; nucleotides not matched to a gene: 6. The CDR3 nucleotides are TGTGCCAGTTGGACAGGGGGAGAGGACACTGAAGCTTTCTTT. It encodes CASWTGGEDTEAFF.

The CDR3 bases are TGTGCCGCGGCGTGGAGAAACAATGAGCAGTTCTTC. It is translated as CAAAWRNNEQFF. The chain employs TRBV10-3 and TRBJ2-1; no clear D gene. The CDR3 spans 12 residues. Looked up from germline, CDR1 is ENHRY and CDR2 is SYGVKD. The V and J ends lost 11 bases and 5 bases respectively, with 13 bases between them.

The chain links TRBV18 to TRBJ2-4, with TRBD1 matching over 8 bases. CDR1 and CDR2 (germline): KGHSH, LQKENI. The junction had 2 bases not matched to a gene; V was cut back by 0 bases and J by 7 bases. The CDR3 length is 14 residues. This CDR3 is CASSPPDRANIQYF. The CDR3 nucleotides are TGTGCCAGCTCACCACCGGACAGGGCTAACATTCAGTACTTC.

The J gene is TRBJ1-5, the V gene TRBV28; 7 nucleotides agree with TRBD1. V lost 7 bases and J lost 1; bases outside the gene matches: 10. This CDR3 is 16 amino acids long. Germline CDR1 reads MDHEN; CDR2 reads SYDVKM. Here the CDR3 reads CASIQGGIESNQPQHF. The CDR3 nucleotides read TGTGCCAGCATCCAAGGGGGCATCGAGAGCAATCAGCCCCAGCATTTT.

The gene calls are TRBV19 and TRBJ2-1; perhaps TRBD2 as D (5 bases). The CDR3 runs to 17 residues. V gave up 5 bases and J gave up 1 base, with 18 bases separating them. Germline CDR1 is LNHDA and CDR2 is SQIVND (reference sequence). The CDR3 region has the DNA TGTGCCAGTAGTCTCCGATCGGCGGGCGATTCCTACAATGAGCAGTTCTTC. It codes for CASSLRSAGDSYNEQFF. The full variable domain, rest sourced from reference TRBV19 and TRBJ2-1, is DGGITQSPKYLFRKEGQNVTLSCEQNLNHDAMYWYRQDPGQGLRLIYYSQIVNDFQKGDIAEGYSVSREKKESFPLTVTSAQKNPTAFYLCASSLRSAGDSYNEQFFGPGTRLTVL.

The chain is built from TRBV18 and TRBJ2-5; possibly TRBD2 for D (5 bases). Germline-derived CDR1 and CDR2 are KGHSH and LQKENI. The CDR3 has 13 amino acids. V was cut by 5 bases and J by 5 bases, with 12 bases left in between. This CDR3 is CASSIVERETQYF. The CDR3 DNA is TGTGCCAGCTCAATTGTTGAGCGGGAGACCCAGTACTTC.

This CDR3 reads CASKNTGLSTDTQYF. The DNA for the CDR3 is TGTGCCAGCAAGAACACAGGGTTAAGCACAGATACGCAGTATTTT. The chain links TRBV2 to TRBJ2-3; the D gene is possibly TRBD1 (6 bases). Trimming shortened V by 7 bases and J by 0 bases, and 14 bases separated the two germline ends. Per the germline V gene, CDR1 is SNHLY and CDR2 is FYNNEI. The CDR3 covers 15 residues.

CDR3: CASSLTGSPTDTQYF. CDR3 DNA sequence: TGCGCCAGCAGCTTGACAGGGAGTCCCACAGATACGCAGTATTTT. This chain connects TRBV5-1 to TRBJ2-3; D is possibly TRBD1 (6 bases). V shed 1 base and J shed 2 bases, with 11 bases lying between them. The CDR3 loop spans 15 amino acids. Per the germline V gene, CDR1 is SGHRS and CDR2 is YFSETQ.

The rearrangement links TRBV19 to TRBJ1-3; no clear D. The CDR3 covers 13 residues. The V end lost 8 bases, the J end lost 2 bases, and 10 bases lay between the germline ends. From germline, CDR1 is LNHDA and CDR2 SQIVND (reference sequence). CDR3 residues: CASQSGPGNTIYF. For the CDR3, the DNA is TGTGCCAGTCAAAGCGGACCTGGAAACACCATATATTTT.

The V call is TRBV30, the J call TRBJ1-1; D may be TRBD1 (6 bases). The CDR3 contains 12 residues. Between the trimmed V and J ends, which lost 8 bases and 4 bases, there was a span of 14 bases. CDR1 and CDR2 from the germline V gene are GTSNPN and SVGIG (reference sequence). The CDR3 DNA reads TGTGCCCATGGGGGGGGGCTCACTGAAGCTTTCTTT. Translated, it gives CAHGGGLTEAFF.

The chain has TRBV5-1 and TRBJ1-2, with D unresolved. Trimming took 0 bases from V and 3 from J, leaving 12 bases between them. Per germline, CDR1 SGHRS and CDR2 YFSETQ. This CDR3 has 15 residues. CDR3 region: CASSLDGGRYYGYTF. The DNA of the CDR3 is TGCGCCAGCAGCTTGGACGGCGGGAGATACTATGGCTACACCTTC. The full variable domain, in which reference TRBV5-1 and TRBJ1-2 provide the parts outside the CDR3, is KAGVTQTPRYLIKTRGQQVTLSCSPISGHRSVSWYQQTPGQGLQFLFEYFSETQRNKGNFPGRFSGRQFSNSRSEMNVSTLELGDSALYLCASSLDGGRYYGYTFGSGTRLTVV.

The CDR3 DNA follows: TGTGCCAGCTCACCACGATCGGCGGGGACTAGCACAGATACGCAGTATTTT. It codes for CASSPRSAGTSTDTQYF. The V call is TRBV18, the J call TRBJ2-3; possible D gene TRBD2, 6 bases. Trimming left V 1 base short and J 0 bases short, with 14 bases between. Germline V gene data show CDR1 as KGHSH and CDR2 as LQKENI. The CDR3 covers 17 residues.

This chain links TRBV10-3 with TRBJ2-3; D unresolved. There are 16 residues in the CDR3. With 0 bases removed from V and 0 bases from J, the gap between germline ends came to 10 bases. Germline V lookup: CDR1 ENHRY, CDR2 SYGVKD. As DNA, the CDR3 is TGTGCCATCAGTGAGTCGCGGCCGGAGAGCACAGATACGCAGTATTTT. Translation gives CAISESRPESTDTQYF.

This clone is a singleton in its sample. The V and J genes are TRBV6-5 and TRBJ1-1; TRBD1 matches at 9 bases. The ends lost 0 bases at V and 5 bases at J; junction bases unmatched: 7. This CDR3 is 16 amino acids long. CDR1 MNHEY and CDR2 SVGAGI come from the germline V gene. The CDR3 spells CASSYSTGGTGTEAFF. For the CDR3, the DNA is TGTGCCAGCAGTTACTCGACAGGGGGGACGGGGACTGAAGCTTTCTTT.

The chain carries TRBV5-5 and TRBJ2-2, with D perhaps TRBD1 (6 bases). Trimming left V 8 bases short and J 7 bases short, with 12 bases between. The CDR3 runs to 12 residues. Looked up from germline, CDR1 is SGHKS and CDR2 is YYEKEE (reference sequence). CDR3 amino acids: CASDGQIGELFF. In DNA form, the CDR3 reads TGTGCCAGTGACGGACAGATCGGGGAGCTGTTTTTT.

This clone turned up a few times. The chain employs TRBV6-1 and TRBJ2-7; a weak D match, TRBD1 (6 bases). The V end was cut by 1 base, the J end by 7 bases, with 17 bases between. The CDR3 extends over 15 amino acids. The germline gives CDR1 MNHNS, CDR2 SASEGT. The CDR3 region is CASSEDRVGMREQYF. As DNA, the CDR3 is TGTGCCAGCAGTGAAGACAGGGTCGGTATGAGGGAGCAGTACTTC.

The rearrangement joins TRBV3-1 (or the pseudogene TRBV3-2) to TRBJ1-2; D is perhaps TRBD1 (6 bases). V gave up 4 bases and J gave up 4 bases, with 16 bases separating them. Germline V gives CDR1 LGHDT, CDR2 YNNKEL (reference sequence). The CDR3 is made up of 15 amino acids. The CDR3 sequence: CASSLGAGAIYGYTF. The CDR3 DNA reads as TGTGCCAGCAGCCTGGGGGCGGGCGCTATCTATGGCTACACCTTC.